Shown below are 22 T cell receptor beta chains from a single sample sequenced in a study of cytomegalovirus exposure and HLA in healthy donors. A multiplex PCR was run with 60 Vbeta primers and 13 Jbeta primers. Profiling relied on immunoSEQ multiplex PCR, and the TCRdb table lists in-frame clones only, not all of them. The sample includes roughly 150,000 clones, about 80% of them seen just once. Sequencing input: PBMCs. These receptors came from a woman aged 40-49 years in good health and CMV-seronegative.

The chain carries TRBV30 and TRBJ2-1; D might be TRBD2 (6 bases). The CDR3 covers 14 residues. CDR1 and CDR2 (germline): GTSNPN, SVGIG (reference sequence). Trimming removed 3 bases at V and 6 bases at J, with 15 bases between. The CDR3 spells CAWSPNRRGNEQFF. The CDR3 DNA is TGTGCCTGGAGCCCTAACAGGAGGGGCAATGAGCAGTTCTTC.

This clone was found a few times. The sample has other DNA sequences that encode this CDR3 too. The genes are TRBV4-1 and TRBJ2-2; 11 nucleotides line up with TRBD1. Germline V CDR1 and CDR2: MGHRA, YSYEKL. Trimming removed 0 bases from V and 5 bases from J; junction bases left unmatched: 8. This CDR3 comprises 18 residues. The CDR3 is CASSQDGSGTGGTGELFF. CDR3 bases: TGCGCCAGCAGCCAAGATGGAAGCGGGACAGGGGGAACCGGGGAGCTGTTTTTT.

This clone showed up just once. CDR3 region: CASSPRMTQETQYF. CDR3 bases: TGTGCCAGCAGTCCTCGGATGACTCAAGAGACCCAGTACTTC. The V call is TRBV6-1, the J call TRBJ2-5; the D is unclear. This CDR3 is 14 amino acids long. The germline CDR1 and CDR2 sequences are MNHNS and SASEGT. Trimming took off 5 bases at V and 2 bases at J, with 12 bases between the two ends.

A single count supports this clone. This sequence joins TRBV6-1 and TRBJ2-7; D is ambiguous. The germline V gene encodes CDR1 MNHNS and CDR2 SASEGT. The V and J ends lost 8 bases and 9 bases respectively, with 11 bases between them. There are 10 residues in the CDR3. The CDR3 sequence: CASREVGQYF. The CDR3 DNA reads TGTGCCAGCCGCGAGGTGGGGCAGTACTTC.

The CDR3 sequence: CASSSNRGQDGYTF. CDR3 DNA: TGTGCCAGCAGCTCCAACAGGGGGCAGGATGGCTACACCTTC. The chain carries TRBV7-3 and TRBJ1-2, with TRBD1 matching over 9 bases. Trimming at V came to 4 bases and at J to 6 bases, leaving 6 bases not matched to a gene. The CDR3 has 14 residues. In germline, CDR1 is SGHTA, CDR2 FQGTGA.

A single count supports this clone. The gene calls are TRBV28 and TRBJ2-1; 9 nucleotides agree with TRBD2. The CDR3 runs to 17 residues. Germline lookup yields CDR1 MDHEN and CDR2 SYDVKM. The V gene end was trimmed by 7 bases and the J gene end by 6 bases; junction bases not matched to a gene: 16. The CDR3 DNA follows: TGTGCCAGCATCACGCCGGGACTAGCCTCACTGTCCAATGAGCAGTTCTTC. Encoded protein: CASITPGLASLSNEQFF.

A remark on this clone: The sample carries other DNA sequences with the same CDR3. The V call is TRBV9, the J call TRBJ2-7; perhaps TRBD1 as D (5 bases). V lost 0 bases to trimming and J lost 2 bases, with 9 bases between them. CDR1 is SGDLS, CDR2 YYNGEE, per germline. This CDR3 is 14 amino acids long. The CDR3 nucleotides are TGTGCCAGCAGCGTAGAGCAGGGCCCCTACGAGCAGTACTTC. This codes for CASSVEQGPYEQYF.

This chain uses TRBV18 with TRBJ2-5; the match to TRBD1 covers 8 bases. Germline V lookup: CDR1 KGHSH, CDR2 LQKENI. The CDR3 is made up of 16 amino acids. V dropped 2 bases and J dropped 2; count of bases not matched to a gene: 7. The CDR3 protein is CASSPIRTGMQETQYF. Written as DNA, the CDR3 is TGTGCCAGCTCACCAATTCGGACAGGGATGCAAGAGACCCAGTACTTC.

This clone was found once. The chain uses TRBV28 and TRBJ1-1, with TRBD1 matching over 7 bases. The CDR3 sequence is 16 residues long. Germline V gene data show CDR1 as MDHEN and CDR2 as SYDVKM. With 3 bases clipped from V and 0 bases from J, the junction kept 7 bases outside the gene matches. CDR3 loop: CASSFYTGVLNTEAFF. For the CDR3, the DNA is TGTGCCAGCAGTTTTTATACAGGGGTCCTGAACACTGAAGCTTTCTTT.

This chain links TRBV30 with TRBJ1-5; D may be TRBD1 (6 bases). Germline lookup yields CDR1 GTSNPN and CDR2 SVGIG (reference sequence). This CDR3 region has 14 residues. V lost 2 bases, J lost 3 bases, and 11 bases lay in between. CDR3 loop: CAWSRTDLNQPQHF. The CDR3 nucleotides read TGTGCCTGGAGTCGGACAGACCTCAATCAGCCCCAGCATTTT.

This clone appeared a single time. The CDR3 DNA is TGCGCCAGCAGCCAAGATCTAAGACTAGCGGGAGTTTTAGGGGAGCTGTTTTTT. This gives the protein CASSQDLRLAGVLGELFF. The rearrangement joins TRBV4-1 to TRBJ2-2, with 12 positions matching TRBD2. Germline values: CDR1 MGHRA, CDR2 YSYEKL. This CDR3 contains 18 residues. V shed 0 bases, J shed 8 bases, and the junction held 10 bases outside the gene matches.

The chain has TRBV11-3 and TRBJ1-1; a possible D gene is TRBD1 (5 bases). V was pared by 5 bases and J by 1 base, with 11 bases between. This CDR3 contains 14 residues. CDR1 SGHNT and CDR2 YENEEA come from the germline V gene. CDR3 bases: TGTGCCAGCAGCGGGGGGGGTCCGAACACTGAAGCTTTCTTT. Translated, it gives CASSGGGPNTEAFF.

The rearrangement links TRBV28 to TRBJ2-6; TRBD1 matches 7 bases. V lost 7 bases and J lost 3; bases outside the gene matches: 6. Looked up from germline, CDR1 is MDHEN and CDR2 is SYDVKM. This CDR3 has 15 amino acids. The CDR3 coding sequence is TGTGCCAGCATTGCTCCAGGGGGTGGGGCCAACGTCCTGACTTTC. It is translated as CASIAPGGGANVLTF.

The chain couples TRBV9 to TRBJ2-5; a possible D gene is TRBD2 (6 bases). There are 15 residues in the CDR3. Trimming took 2 bases from V and 1 from J, leaving 12 bases between them. Germline V gives CDR1 SGDLS, CDR2 YYNGEE. The CDR3 nucleotides are TGTGCCAGCAGCGTCTTCAGTAGCGGCCAAGAGACCCAGTACTTC. Protein sequence: CASSVFSSGQETQYF.

This clone was counted only a few times. The J gene is TRBJ1-5, the V gene TRBV5-8; D is ambiguous. Trimming left V 2 bases short and J 6 bases short, with 24 bases between. CDR1 and CDR2 from the germline V gene are SGHTS and YDEGEE. CDR3 length: 18 residues. The CDR3 is CASSFTSMIIRGGQPQHF. CDR3 DNA: TGTGCCAGCAGCTTTACCTCCATGATAATTCGAGGAGGTCAGCCCCAGCATTTT. Together with reference TRBV5-8 and TRBJ1-5, the CDR3 gives the full variable domain: EAGVTQSPTHLIKTRGQQATLRCSPISGHTSVYWYQQALGLGLQFLLWYDEGEERNRGNFPPRFSGRQFPNYSSELNVNALELEDSALYLCASSFTSMIIRGGQPQHFGDGTRLSIL.

The chain recombines TRBV9 with TRBJ2-1; the match to TRBD2 covers 8 bases. CDR1 and CDR2 from the germline V gene are SGDLS and YYNGEE. CDR3 length equals 18 residues. V shed 4 bases and J 1 base; nucleotides not matched to a gene: 13. CDR3 coding DNA: TGTGCCAGCAGCTTCCGAGAGGGTAGCGGGGTATCCTACAATGAGCAGTTCTTC. Encoded protein: CASSFREGSGVSYNEQFF.

The rearrangement uses TRBV5-1 and TRBJ1-1; 8 bases are a match to TRBD1. V shed 4 bases and J 5 bases; nucleotides not matched to a gene: 4. The CDR3 extends over 13 amino acids. In germline, CDR1 is SGHRS, CDR2 YFSETQ. CDR3 in amino acids: CASSMTGETEAFF. CDR3 DNA: TGCGCCAGCAGCATGACAGGGGAGACTGAAGCTTTCTTT.

This clone was counted a single time. The chain has TRBV10-1 and TRBJ1-1; D remains unclear. V was cut by 8 bases and J by 8 bases, with 12 bases left in between. The CDR3 is 11 amino acids. Germline CDR1 WNHNN, CDR2 SYGVQD (reference sequence). CDR3 sequence: CASLGEWEAFF. For the CDR3, the DNA is TGCGCCAGCCTGGGCGAGTGGGAAGCTTTCTTT.

The rearrangement links TRBV28 to TRBJ1-2, with 8 bases that match TRBD1. CDR3 length equals 15 residues. Germline loops: CDR1 MDHEN, CDR2 SYDVKM. V lost 5 bases to trimming and J lost 4 bases; unmatched junction nucleotides: 9. The CDR3 DNA sequence: TGTGCCAGCAGTCCCCAGGACAGGGAATCCTATGGCTACACCTTC. This codes for CASSPQDRESYGYTF.

The rearrangement uses TRBV15 and TRBJ1-2, with D unclear. Germline V CDR1 and CDR2: LNHNV, YYDKDF (reference sequence). The V gene lost 2 bases and the J gene lost 5 bases, with 15 bases spanning the gap. The CDR3 length is 15 residues. CDR3 sequence: CATSRQDSRTYGYTF. The DNA of the CDR3 is TGTGCCACCAGCAGACAGGATTCGAGAACTTATGGCTACACCTTC.

The CDR3 nucleotides read TGTGCCAGCAGTTCCCTGGCAGGCCTCATGAACACTGAAGCTTTCTTT. Translated, it gives CASSSLAGLMNTEAFF. The rearrangement links TRBV27 to TRBJ1-1; D uncertain. The CDR3 runs to 16 residues. Looked up from germline, CDR1 is MNHEY and CDR2 is SMNVEV (reference sequence). V was cut by 4 bases and J by 0 bases, with 15 bases left in between.

This sequence joins TRBV2 and TRBJ1-2; D gene uncertain. Germline loops: CDR1 SNHLY, CDR2 FYNNEI. V lost 3 bases, J lost 4 bases, and 9 bases lay in between. The CDR3 runs 13 residues. CDR3 in amino acids: CASSEGGSYGYTF. CDR3 sequence (DNA): TGTGCCAGCAGTGAGGGAGGGTCCTATGGCTACACCTTC.